Shown below are 18 T cell receptor beta chains from a single sample sequenced in a study of identical twins. TCRdb re-called the 5' RACE reads through MiXCR, storing one row per CDR3 protein. Of 700,000 or so distinct CDR3 sequences listed, around 8.6% are singletons. In addition, the sample was reused for a study of yellow fever vaccine responses in identical twins.

Sample: PBMCs. The source is a woman in her late teens or twenties in good health.

This clonotype showed up just a few times. V gene TRBV7-2 combines with J gene TRBJ2-2; TRBD2 agrees at 7 bases. After removal of 1 base from V and 13 bases from J, the junction contained 12 bases not matched to a gene. The germline V gene encodes CDR1 SGHTA and CDR2 FQGNSA. This CDR3 is built from 15 residues. CDR3 nucleotide sequence: TGTGCCAGCAGCTTAGTGGGCAGCCTAGCGGTTTGGCTGTTTTTT. It specifies CASSLVGSLAVWLFF.

This clonotype was seen a handful of times. The V and J genes are TRBV6-1 and TRBJ2-5; 7 nucleotides agree with TRBD1. Trimming cost V 6 bases and J 5 bases; bases outside gene matches: 6. Germline V gene data show CDR1 as MNHNS and CDR2 as SASEGT. This CDR3 is 13 amino acids long. CDR3 coding DNA: TGTGCCAGCAGCCGACAGGGTCCGGAGACCCAGTACTTC. This codes for CASSRQGPETQYF.

The rearrangement links TRBV7-2 to TRBJ2-3; 7 bases are a match to TRBD1. This CDR3 region has 14 residues. J gave up 2 bases and V 5 bases, and 4 bases lay outside the gene matches. Germline V gene sequence: CDR1 SGHTA, CDR2 FQGNSA. The CDR3 reads CASSGQGVTDTQYF. The CDR3 coding sequence is TGTGCCAGCAGCGGGCAGGGGGTCACAGATACGCAGTATTTT.

This clonotype was seen only a few times. The genes are TRBV7-2 and TRBJ1-1; no reliable D call. The ends were cut back, 4 bases at V and 6 bases at J, with 15 bases in the middle. CDR3 length: 14 residues. The germline V gene has CDR1 SGHTA and CDR2 FQGNSA. CDR3 DNA sequence: TGTGCCAGCAGCTCCCGGACTCGCTTCTCTGAAGCTTTCTTT. It yields the protein CASSSRTRFSEAFF.

The chain's CDR3 is CALLGAGDEQFF. CDR3 DNA sequence: TGTGCCCTCCTAGGGGCGGGGGATGAGCAGTTCTTC. The chain has TRBV10-3 and TRBJ2-1; 7 bases match TRBD2. Germline CDR1 ENHRY, CDR2 SYGVKD. The CDR3 is made up of 12 amino acids. V gave up 11 bases and J gave up 8 bases; unmatched junction bases: 9.

The chain recombines TRBV27 with TRBJ2-3, with a weak D call TRBD2 (5 bases). The CDR3 is made up of 13 amino acids. The germline CDR1 and CDR2 sequences are MNHEY and SMNVEV (reference sequence). Trimming took off 5 bases at V and 6 bases at J, with 12 bases between the two ends. The CDR3 DNA sequence: TGTGCCAGCAGTCGGAGGTACTGGGATACGCAGTATTTT. Protein: CASSRRYWDTQYF.

This chain uses TRBV5-5 with TRBJ2-7, with D possibly being TRBD1 or TRBD2 (5 bases each). The CDR3 extends over 16 amino acids. The germline CDR1 and CDR2 sequences are SGHKS and YYEKEE (reference sequence). V dropped 4 bases and J dropped 0 bases, with 17 bases sitting between them. The CDR3 DNA follows: TGTGCCAGCAGCATAGAGGGACGAGGTTTCTCCTACGAGCAGTACTTC. Translating gives CASSIEGRGFSYEQYF.

The genes are TRBV7-2 and TRBJ2-3, with 7 positions matching TRBD2. Per germline, CDR1 SGHTA and CDR2 FQGNSA. The junction had 3 bases not matched to a gene; V was cut back by 2 bases and J by 4 bases. This CDR3 spans 14 amino acids. CDR3 loop: CASSLYREADTQYF. As DNA, the CDR3 is TGTGCCAGCAGCTTATACCGGGAGGCAGATACGCAGTATTTT.

With regard to this clonotype: Possible read error: a much larger clone is one base away. J is TRBJ1-5 and V is TRBV2, with 7 bases aligning to TRBD1. CDR1 and CDR2 from the germline V gene are SNHLY and FYNNEI. The trim removed 5 bases at V and 8 bases at J, leaving 0 bases unmatched. The CDR3 consists of 11 residues. CDR3 DNA sequence: TGTGCCAGCAGTACAGGGGAGCCCCAGCATTTT. Protein product: CASSTGEPQHF. The full variable domain, with the rest looked up from reference TRBV2 and TRBJ1-5, is EPEVTQTPSHQVTQMGQEVILRCVPISNHLYFYWYRQILGQKVEFLVSFYNNEISEKSEIFDDQFSVERPDGSNFTLKIRSTKLEDSAMYFCASSTGEPQHFGDGTRLSIL.

This clonotype was counted between two and nine times. J is TRBJ2-7 and V is TRBV13; 9 positions match TRBD1. The CDR3 contains 16 residues. Germline V lookup: CDR1 PRHDT, CDR2 FYEKMQ (reference sequence). V was clipped by 4 bases and J by 2 bases; unmatched bases: 9. The CDR3 spells CASSWGQGIIAYEQYF. The CDR3 DNA reads TGTGCCAGCAGCTGGGGACAGGGAATTATCGCCTACGAGCAGTACTTC.

V usage is TRBV6-2 or TRBV6-3 and J usage is TRBJ1-6, with D possibly TRBD1 on 6 matching bases. Germline V gene sequence: CDR1 MNHEY, CDR2 SVGEGT. This CDR3 has 13 residues. V lost 6 bases to trimming and J lost 10 bases, with 13 bases between them. CDR3 bases: TGTGCCAGCAGACGAGGGGGAGGGTCACCCCTCCACTTT. It codes for CASRRGGGSPLHF.

This clonotype has just a few counts. The genes are TRBV9 and TRBJ2-3; D is possibly TRBD1 or TRBD2 (5 bases each). The germline CDR1 and CDR2 sequences are SGDLS and YYNGEE. The CDR3 sequence is 14 residues long. V was clipped by 4 bases and J by 10 bases, with 19 bases between them. CDR3 loop: CASSLPGTPGAQYF. For the CDR3, the DNA is TGTGCCAGCAGCCTACCCGGGACCCCCGGGGCGCAGTATTTT.

This clonotype was observed many times. This chain uses TRBV29-1 with TRBJ2-7; D is possibly TRBD1 (6 bases). Deletions cut 4 bases from V and 2 bases from J, with 9 bases between. In germline, CDR1 is SQVTM, CDR2 ANQGSEA. This CDR3 contains 12 residues. DNA for the CDR3: TGCAGCGTTGTTAAGGGGGCCTACGAGCAGTACTTC. Translation: CSVVKGAYEQYF.

This clonotype occurred many times. V usage is TRBV28 and J usage is TRBJ2-3; D possibly uses TRBD1 or TRBD2 (5 bases each). The CDR3 consists of 15 residues. The V gene lost 4 bases and the J gene lost 0 bases, with 11 bases spanning the gap. Germline CDR1 reads MDHEN; CDR2 reads SYDVKM. The CDR3 loop is CASSSNRDSTDTQYF. The CDR3 bases are TGTGCCAGCAGTTCTAACCGGGACAGCACAGATACGCAGTATTTT.

This clonotype was observed at least ten times. The chain carries TRBV11-3 and TRBJ1-1; TRBD1 might be the D (5 bases). V was shortened by 5 bases and J by 1 base, with 8 bases between the two germline ends. This CDR3 has 13 residues. Germline CDR1 reads SGHNT; CDR2 reads YENEEA. CDR3 protein: CASSPRENTEAFF. CDR3 sequence (DNA): TGTGCCAGCAGCCCCAGGGAGAACACTGAAGCTTTCTTT.

The rearrangement links TRBV12-3 or TRBV12-4 to TRBJ1-2; D gene uncertain. The CDR3 sequence is 12 residues long. Trimming removed 6 bases at V and 7 bases at J, with 12 bases between. The CDR3 bases are TGTGCCAGCAGCACATTTGCCGGTGGCTACACCTTC. Encoded protein: CASSTFAGGYTF.

This clonotype occurred a few times. This CDR3 is CASSLVGAGKLFF. For the CDR3, the DNA is TGTGCCAGCAGCTTAGTGGGCGCTGGAAAACTGTTTTTT. The genes are TRBV11-2 and TRBJ1-4; unclear D gene. The ends were cut back, 1 base at V and 10 bases at J, with 10 bases in the middle. In germline, CDR1 is SGHAT, CDR2 FQNNGV. This CDR3 spans 13 amino acids.

This clonotype was counted only a few times. This chain uses TRBV4-3 with TRBJ2-3, with 9 bases matching TRBD1. Germline V gives CDR1 LGHNA, CDR2 YSLEER. This CDR3 comprises 15 residues. Trimming at V came to 0 bases and at J to 5 bases, leaving 3 bases not matched to a gene. CDR3 residues: CASSQDRDREDTQYF. The CDR3 DNA is TGCGCCAGCAGCCAAGATAGGGACAGGGAAGATACGCAGTATTTT.